The 13 T cell receptor beta chains listed next were all sequenced from one sample in a study of cytomegalovirus exposure and HLA in healthy donors. A multiplex PCR was run with 60 Vbeta primers and 13 Jbeta primers. The data were produced by immunoSEQ multiplex PCR, yet TCRdb's version contains in-frame clones alone and is incomplete. The data show around 130,000 clones, roughly 77% seen once. The sequencing input was PBMCs. The receptors were sampled from a man aged 25-40 years in good health and CMV-seronegative.

V is TRBV7-9 and J is TRBJ1-1; possible D gene TRBD1, 6 bases. This CDR3 contains 13 residues. The germline gives CDR1 SEHNR, CDR2 FQNEAQ (reference sequence). V lost 5 bases to trimming and J lost 6 bases, with 13 bases between them. CDR3 amino acids: CASSLGGEAEAFF. The CDR3 DNA sequence: TGTGCCAGCAGCCTAGGGGGGGAGGCTGAAGCTTTCTTT. The full variable domain, with the rest looked up from reference TRBV7-9 and TRBJ1-1, is DTGVSQNPRHKITKRGQNVTFRCDPISEHNRLYWYRQTLGQGPEFLTYFQNEAQLEKSRLLSDRFSAERPKGSFSTLEIQRTEQGDSAMYLCASSLGGEAEAFFGQGTRLTVV.

A few counts support this clone. A far larger clone is one nucleotide away, so this likely arose from a read error. The chain couples TRBV15 to TRBJ1-5; D remains ambiguous. The CDR3 is 17 residues long. Germline CDR1 LNHNV, CDR2 YYDKDF (reference sequence). CDR3 sequence: CATCRDFLLTSNQPQHF. For the CDR3, the DNA is TGTGCCACCTGCAGAGATTTCCTACTGACAAGCAATCAGCCCCAGCATTTT.

The CDR3 DNA reads as TGTGCCAGCAGCGGGTATAGCAATCAGCCCCAGCATTTT. Translated, it gives CASSGYSNQPQHF. This chain joins TRBV6-6 and TRBJ1-5; D not certain. The CDR3 has 13 amino acids. Trimming pared 6 bases from V and 0 bases from J, leaving 6 bases between. CDR1 and CDR2 from the germline V gene are MNHNY and SVGAGI (reference sequence).

The chain combines TRBV30 with TRBJ2-1; D is perhaps TRBD2 (5 bases). Germline loops: CDR1 GTSNPN, CDR2 SVGIG (reference sequence). V shed 3 bases and J shed 0 bases, with 9 bases lying between them. This CDR3 is built from 14 residues. CDR3 amino acids: CAWRGASSYNEQFF. The CDR3 DNA sequence: TGTGCCTGGAGGGGAGCGAGCTCCTACAATGAGCAGTTCTTC.

The CDR3 region has the DNA TGTGCCATCAGTCTAAGGGAGGGGGACCAGCCCCAGCATTTT. Its protein is CAISLREGDQPQHF. The chain combines TRBV10-3 with TRBJ1-5; tentatively, D is TRBD1 (6 bases). The CDR3 length is 14 residues. Germline CDR1 and CDR2: ENHRY and SYGVKD. Trimming stripped 5 bases from V and 7 bases from J, with 15 bases between.

About this clone itself: At one end, the junction sequence differs from germline, possibly due to a read error. The chain employs TRBV6-1 and TRBJ2-3, with D perhaps TRBD2 (5 bases). Germline CDR1 reads MNHNS; CDR2 reads SASEGT. The CDR3 contains 15 residues. This CDR3 is CASSEGRISTDAQYF. As DNA, the CDR3 is TGTGCCAGCAGTGAAGGGAGGATCAGCACAGATGCGCAGTATTTT.

The V and J genes are TRBV28 and TRBJ2-6, with TRBD1 identical over 9 bases. Germline CDR1 and CDR2: MDHEN and SYDVKM. The CDR3 is 15 residues long. V dropped 6 bases and J dropped 0; count of bases not matched to a gene: 0. The CDR3 coding sequence is TGTGCCAGCAGGACAGGGGGCTCTGGGGCCAACGTCCTGACTTTC. Protein product: CASRTGGSGANVLTF.

The CDR3 nucleotides are TGTGCCAGCAGCCCTGTAACAGGGGGTGAAGCTTTCTTT. This sequence encodes CASSPVTGGEAFF. The V and J genes are TRBV7-9 and TRBJ1-1; 8 bases are a match to TRBD1. This CDR3 is built from 13 residues. The germline V gene has CDR1 SEHNR and CDR2 FQNEAQ (reference sequence). Losses at the gene ends were 5 bases for V and 7 bases for J; bases not matched to a gene: 6.

This clone was found a few times. The rearrangement links TRBV19 to TRBJ1-2; no reliable D call. CDR3 size: 13 residues. Trimming shortened V by 0 bases and J by 3 bases, and 5 bases separated the two germline ends. CDR1 is LNHDA and CDR2 is SQIVND in the germline V gene (reference sequence). The CDR3 bases are TGTGCCAGTAGTATAGATCCTGACTATGGCTACACCTTC. This encodes CASSIDPDYGYTF.

Points on this clone: At one boundary the junction diverges from the germline segment, which might be a read error. This sequence joins TRBV2 and TRBJ2-4; perhaps TRBD2 as D (5 bases). Germline CDR1 reads SNHLY; CDR2 reads FYNNEI. The CDR3 runs 14 residues. The chain's CDR3 is CASSKASKANIQYF. CDR3 nucleotides: TGTGCCAGCAGTAAAGCTAGCAAAGCAAACATTCAGTACTTC.

A few counts support this clone. The chain combines TRBV5-1 with TRBJ2-1, with 9 positions matching TRBD1. V trimming: 4 bases; J trimming: 3 bases; junction bases outside the gene matches: 5. The CDR3 has 15 residues. Germline V CDR1 and CDR2: SGHRS, YFSETQ. The CDR3 spells CASSPQGANYNEQFF. DNA of the CDR3: TGCGCCAGCAGCCCACAGGGGGCTAACTACAATGAGCAGTTCTTC.

This chain links TRBV5-1 with TRBJ2-7; 11 positions match TRBD1. The CDR3 sequence is 15 residues long. V trimming: 0 bases; J trimming: 3 bases; junction bases outside the gene matches: 2. Germline V gene lookup returns CDR1 SGHRS and CDR2 YFSETQ. CDR3 protein: CASSLVGTGGYEQYF. CDR3 nucleotide sequence: TGCGCCAGCAGCTTGGTCGGGACAGGGGGCTACGAGCAGTACTTC.

The rearrangement joins TRBV28 to TRBJ1-1; 7 nucleotides align to TRBD1. V was clipped by 5 bases and J by 1 base; unmatched bases: 4. CDR1 is MDHEN, CDR2 SYDVKM, per germline. This CDR3 has 14 residues. CDR3 sequence reads: CASSPWTGNTEAFF. CDR3 in DNA: TGTGCCAGCAGTCCCTGGACAGGGAACACTGAAGCTTTCTTT.